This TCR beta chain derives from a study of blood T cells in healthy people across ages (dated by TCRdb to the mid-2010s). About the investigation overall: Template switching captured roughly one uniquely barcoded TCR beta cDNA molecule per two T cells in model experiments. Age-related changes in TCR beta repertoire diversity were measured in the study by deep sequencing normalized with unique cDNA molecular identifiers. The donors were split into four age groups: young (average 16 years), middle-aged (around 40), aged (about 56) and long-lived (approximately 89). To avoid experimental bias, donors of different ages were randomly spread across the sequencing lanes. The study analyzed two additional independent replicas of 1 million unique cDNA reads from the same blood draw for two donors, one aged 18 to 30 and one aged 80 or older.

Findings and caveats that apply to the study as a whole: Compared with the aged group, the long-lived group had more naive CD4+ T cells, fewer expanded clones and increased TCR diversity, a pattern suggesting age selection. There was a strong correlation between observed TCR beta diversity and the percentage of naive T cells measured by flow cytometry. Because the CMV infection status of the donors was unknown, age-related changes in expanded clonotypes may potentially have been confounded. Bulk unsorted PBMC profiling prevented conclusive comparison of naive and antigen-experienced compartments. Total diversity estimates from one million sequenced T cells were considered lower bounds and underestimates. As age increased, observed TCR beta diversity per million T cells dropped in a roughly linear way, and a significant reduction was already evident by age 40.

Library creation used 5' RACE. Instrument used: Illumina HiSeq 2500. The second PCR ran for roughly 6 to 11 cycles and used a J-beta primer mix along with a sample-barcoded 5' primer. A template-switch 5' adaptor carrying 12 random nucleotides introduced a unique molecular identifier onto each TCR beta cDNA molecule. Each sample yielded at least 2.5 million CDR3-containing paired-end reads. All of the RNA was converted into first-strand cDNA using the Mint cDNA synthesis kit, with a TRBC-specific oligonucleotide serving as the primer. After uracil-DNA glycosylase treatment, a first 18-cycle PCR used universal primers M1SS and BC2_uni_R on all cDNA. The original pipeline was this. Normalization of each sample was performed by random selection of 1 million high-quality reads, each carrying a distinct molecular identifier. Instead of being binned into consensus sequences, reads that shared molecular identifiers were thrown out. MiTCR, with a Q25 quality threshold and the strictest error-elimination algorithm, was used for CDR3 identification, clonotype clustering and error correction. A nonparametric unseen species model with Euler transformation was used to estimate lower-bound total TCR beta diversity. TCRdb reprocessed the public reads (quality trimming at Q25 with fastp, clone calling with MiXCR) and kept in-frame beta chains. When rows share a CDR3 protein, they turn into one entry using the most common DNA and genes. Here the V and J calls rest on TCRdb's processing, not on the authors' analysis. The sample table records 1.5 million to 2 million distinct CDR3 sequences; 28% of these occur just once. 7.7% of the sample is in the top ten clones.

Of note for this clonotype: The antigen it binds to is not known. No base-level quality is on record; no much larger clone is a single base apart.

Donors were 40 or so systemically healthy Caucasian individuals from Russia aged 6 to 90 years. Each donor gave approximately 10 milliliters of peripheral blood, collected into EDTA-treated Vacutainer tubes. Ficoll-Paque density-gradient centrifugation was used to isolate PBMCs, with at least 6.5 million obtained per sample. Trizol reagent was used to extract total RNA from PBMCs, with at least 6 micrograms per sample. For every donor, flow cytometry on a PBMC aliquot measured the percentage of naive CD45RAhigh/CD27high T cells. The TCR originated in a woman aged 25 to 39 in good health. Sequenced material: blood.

The CDR3 in this case is CASREGSGSADTQYF. The DNA sequence reads TGTGCCAGTAGAGAGGGTAGCGGGAGCGCAGATACGCAGTATTTT. The chain links TRBV19 with TRBJ2-3; the central 9 bases match TRBD2. Taken from the germline V gene (reference sequence), the CDR1 and CDR2 loops are LNHDA and SQIVND. From cysteine to phenylalanine, the CDR3 is 15 amino acids long. Only CDR3 DNA is held: 45 bases, read in frame from base 1. The germline V and J ends show losses of 6 bases and 4 bases respectively, and no gene match explains 8 bases of the junction.